The TCR beta chain under discussion was sequenced for a study of beta chain features in type 1 diabetes (dated by TCRdb to the late 2010s). Study-level background: Mean age, gender distribution, total cell number and subset yield did not differ between patients and healthy donors. Across all samples, 107,917,701 sorted cells were examined, and cell number per subset correlated strongly with RNA yield. The study compared the TCRB repertoires of sorted circulating CD4+ T cell subsets in recently diagnosed type 1 diabetes patients with those in matched healthy donors. Naive and central memory subsets were obtained from all 30 or so donors, but regulatory and stem cell-like memory subsets were isolated from only 8 patients and 8 healthy donors. Findings and caveats that apply to the study as a whole: Shorter templates might have been favored by PCR, but patient and control samples were amplified and corrected together, so both groups would have been affected equally by any skew. Type 1 diabetes patients showed a moderate but significant shortening of TCRB CDR3 length in all four CD4+ subsets. HLA sub-analyses involved small numbers of individuals, so any influence of HLA type on TCRB rearrangement remained unresolved. Naive, central memory and regulatory TCRB repertoires appeared more similar among patients than among healthy donors. At VDJ recombination sites, patients with type 1 diabetes made fewer insertions and deleted more nucleotides, a pattern implying thymic rearrangement abnormalities. Because cDNA rather than genomic DNA was sequenced, highly expressing activated cells could have been over-represented, although no difference in activation and CD3 levels was found between groups.

The entire amount of isolated RNA was reverse transcribed using the High Capacity cDNA Reverse Transcription Kit, so the sequenced TCRB transcripts were expressed ones. Deep immunoSEQ sequencing was performed on naive, central memory and regulatory T cell samples, with an average of approximately 4 million total reads per sample. Sorted cells were lysed in RLT buffer, and RNA was extracted using DNase-treated RNeasy Micro or Mini kits according to cell number. To prevent cross-contamination, every cell subset was processed on its own, while patient and healthy donor samples were processed together. The immunoSEQ multiplex PCR was used to amplify TCRB sequences from cDNA, yielding 87-bp fragments that span the CDR3 region. Sequencing of the amplicons was done on the Illumina HiSeq platform. In the original analysis: PCR bias was computationally corrected using synthetic template baselines, reads within Hamming distance 2 were collapsed, and singletons that could not be merged were discarded. Reads were aligned against IMGT so that V, D and J genes, CDR3 length and insertions or deletions at six rearrangement sites could be assigned. Within each subset, clonotype counts were normalized to sorted cell number, after which true diversity and Gini coefficients were computed with the tcR R package. The overlap coefficient, calculated on TCRB nucleotide sequences, was used to quantify repertoire sharing. Out-of-frame TCRB sequences from naive cells were analyzed as a proxy for the pre-selection repertoire. This is the immuneACCESS table as TCRdb keeps it, with only in-frame sequences that have V and J called. A part of the clones is gone; compared with another copy, unresolved V genes explain less than half, and the rest is unexplained. The V and J calls and clone size are taken from that table; D and trimming were inferred from the DNA. Here the sample has hundreds of thousands of clones; 14% occur a single time. Around 0.035% of the sample lies in the top ten.

Comments on this clone: Its target antigen remains unknown. Base quality data are lacking; no much larger clone is found one base away.

Each donor gave one peripheral blood draw, approximately 0.11 L on average, collected into heparinised tubes. Naive, central memory, regulatory and stem cell-like memory CD4+ T cells were sorted on a BD FACSAria II using a panel including CD45RO, CCR7, CD25, CD127, CD95 and CD27. Purity was above 95% for every sorted population. PBMCs were isolated immediately by Lymphoprep density gradient centrifugation and stained directly without culture. To minimize batch effects, samples were stained and sorted in pairs, one healthy donor with one patient per experiment. From V the trimming removes 5 bases and from J it removes 0 bases, while the gene matches leave 6 bases of the junction unaccounted for. CDR1 and CDR2 are drawn from the germline V gene: SGHTA, FQGTGA. Taken from cysteine to phenylalanine, the CDR3 has 15 residues. Only CDR3 DNA is held: 45 bases, read in frame from base 1.

Rearrangement joined TRBV7-3 to TRBJ2-5, and TRBD2 matches 7 of the central bases. Specimen: naive CD4+ T cells from blood. The cell subset or site label here, explained by the study, means: true naive CD4+ T cells. The TCR comes from a man aged 25 to 40 in good health. In nucleotides, the sequence is TGTGCCAGCAGCCCCCAAGCGGGGCACCAAGAGACCCAGTACTTC. Its amino acids are CASSPQAGHQETQYF.